This passage covers 8 T cell receptor beta chains from one sample sequenced in a study of T-cell reconstitution after alpha-beta-depleted transplantation in children. Preparation of the TCRbeta library used unique molecular identifiers. TCRdb reanalysed the PCR reads using MiXCR and keeps one entry per CDR3 protein. Of around 500,000 distinct CDR3 sequences listed, about 23% are singletons. The specimen comprised PBMCs, mostly from graft donor cells, sampled 360 days after TCRalphabeta/CD19-depleted stem cell transplant. These receptors all stem from a boy in the first two years of life who had a stem cell transplant for acute myeloid leukemia, so the T cells may come from the graft donor.

This clonotype was detected only a few times. The CDR3 nucleotides read TGCAGTGCTAGCCCGTGGACAGGGGGAACCTACGAGCAGTACGTC. It translates to CSASPWTGGTYEQYV. The chain joins TRBV20-1 to TRBJ2-7; 10 bases fit TRBD1. After removal of 3 bases from V and 2 bases from J, the junction contained 7 bases not matched to a gene. Germline CDR1 is DFQATT and CDR2 is SNEGSKA (reference sequence). The CDR3 has 15 amino acids.

The CDR3 loop is CASSSFPGSSYEQYV. As DNA, the CDR3 is TGTGCCAGCAGCTCATTTCCCGGGAGCTCCTACGAGCAGTACGTC. The chain carries TRBV11-1 and TRBJ2-7; possible D gene TRBD2, 6 bases. V lost 4 bases to trimming and J lost 0 bases, with 13 bases between them. The CDR3 covers 15 residues. The germline CDR1 and CDR2 sequences are SGHAT and FQDESV (reference sequence).

This clonotype has more than one count but fewer than ten. V gene TRBV4-2 combines with J gene TRBJ1-5, with TRBD1 identical over 7 bases. CDR1 and CDR2 (germline): LGHNA, YNFKEQ. This CDR3 region has 14 residues. The junction had 3 bases not matched to a gene; V was cut back by 0 bases and J by 7 bases. The CDR3 sequence is CASSQERDSQPQHF. The DNA for the CDR3 is TGTGCCAGCAGCCAAGAGAGGGACAGCCAGCCCCAGCATTTT.

CDR3 nucleotide sequence: TGCGCCAGCAGCTTTCAGGGGACATATCAGCCCCAGCATTTT. Residues: CASSFQGTYQPQHF. The rearrangement links TRBV5-1 to TRBJ1-5; a weak D match, TRBD1 (6 bases). The germline CDR1 and CDR2 sequences are SGHRS and YFSETQ. The CDR3 runs 14 residues. The germline V and J ends were trimmed by 2 bases and 5 bases, with 11 bases remaining between them.

The chain combines TRBV4-3 with TRBJ1-6; D is unclear. Germline V gene lookup returns CDR1 LGHNA and CDR2 YSLEER. The CDR3 contains 16 residues. V was clipped by 0 bases and J by 3 bases, with 9 bases between them. The CDR3 region is CASSQERAFYNSPLHF. The CDR3 nucleotides read TGCGCCAGCAGCCAAGAAAGGGCGTTCTATAATTCACCCCTCCACTTT.

This clonotype was seen many times. The chain carries TRBV12-3 or TRBV12-4 and TRBJ1-4, with 8 bases matching TRBD1. V trimming: 5 bases; J trimming: 5 bases; junction bases outside the gene matches: 7. The CDR3 has 15 residues. CDR3 coding DNA: TGTGCCAGCAGTCACCGGACAGGGTCCAATGAAAAACTGTTTTTT. It encodes CASSHRTGSNEKLFF.

This clonotype was picked up many times. This chain connects TRBV27 to TRBJ2-4; tentatively, D is TRBD1 (6 bases). The CDR3 is 18 residues long. Germline lookup yields CDR1 MNHEY and CDR2 SMNVEV (reference sequence). The V end lost 4 bases, the J end lost 1 base, and 20 bases lay between the germline ends. The CDR3 nucleotides are TGTGCCAGCAGTTCAGGGGTTCCGGGGTTAATTGCCAAAAACATTCAGTACTTC. Its translation: CASSSGVPGLIAKNIQYF.

The genes are TRBV6-1 and TRBJ2-2; 10 nucleotides match TRBD2. The CDR3 contains 14 residues. J gave up 5 bases and V 5 bases, and 2 bases lay outside the gene matches. The germline gives CDR1 MNHNS, CDR2 SASEGT. CDR3 bases: TGTGCCAGCAGTCGTAGCGGGGGGACCGGGGAGCTGTTTTTT. Translating gives CASSRSGGTGELFF.